This TCR beta chain was obtained from a study of cytomegalovirus exposure and HLA in healthy donors. V dropped 6 bases and J dropped 3 bases, with 11 bases sitting between them. Germline CDR1 reads MNHNS; CDR2 reads SASEGT. CDR3 length: 13 residues. Primers for the PCR totalled 60 Vbeta and 13 Jbeta. Generated by immunoSEQ multiplex PCR, the TCRdb table keeps only in-frame clones and is missing some. The repertoire holds 100,000 to 150,000 clones, 80% seen once, with 1% in the top ten. Material: PBMCs. The receptor comes from a man aged 40-55 years in good health and CMV-seronegative. The chain links TRBV6-1 to TRBJ1-2; TRBD1 might be the D (5 bases). This CDR3 is CASSPDTYYGYTF. The CDR3 DNA reads as TGTGCCAGCAGCCCGGACACCTACTATGGCTACACCTTC.